Shown below are 28 T cell receptor beta chains from a single sample sequenced in a study of blood T cell repertoires in COVID-19 (TCRdb year 2020). The library came from the immunoSEQ multiplex PCR assay. The clones in this table, taken by TCRdb from immuneACCESS, are in-frame only. Not every clone is retained; where verified, under half of the shortfall comes from an unresolved V gene, and the cause of the rest is unknown. Across this sample there are fewer than 350,000 clones, with about 85% seen only once. About 2.5% of the sample lies in the top ten. Sequences were obtained from PBMCs or T cells enriched from blood (not recorded which). Receptors were obtained from a woman between 45 and 60 years old who had recovered from COVID-19.

The chain joins TRBV5-1 to TRBJ2-2, with TRBD2 matching 10 bases. The CDR3 covers 16 residues. Looked up from germline, CDR1 is SGHRS and CDR2 is YFSETQ. Trimming took 2 bases from V and 4 from J; bases not matched to a gene: 5. CDR3 in amino acids: CASSFYSGGSTGELFF. The CDR3 bases are TGCGCCAGCAGCTTCTATAGCGGGGGGTCCACCGGGGAGCTGTTTTTT.

The V gene is TRBV5-4, the J gene TRBJ2-7, with 8 nucleotides matching TRBD2. Germline V CDR1 and CDR2: SGHNT, YYREEE (reference sequence). V was clipped by 4 bases and J by 3 bases; unmatched bases: 9. The CDR3 spans 15 residues. This CDR3 is CASSTGTRPYYEQYF. CDR3 DNA: TGTGCCAGCAGCACCGGGACTAGACCCTACTACGAGCAGTACTTC.

V gene TRBV19 combines with J gene TRBJ2-7; D gene unclear. The germline V and J ends were trimmed by 3 bases and 4 bases, with 10 bases remaining between them. CDR3 size: 13 residues. Germline lookup yields CDR1 LNHDA and CDR2 SQIVND (reference sequence). The CDR3, as DNA: TGTGCCAGTAGTATGGCTGTCTCTTACGAGCAGTACTTC. Protein sequence: CASSMAVSYEQYF.

V and J are TRBV20-1 and TRBJ1-6; tentative D call: TRBD1 (6 bases). V gave up 3 bases and J gave up 9 bases, with 15 bases separating them. The V gene's germline CDR1 is DFQATT and CDR2 SNEGSKA (reference sequence). CDR3 size: 14 residues. In DNA form, the CDR3 reads TGCAGTGCTAGTACCGGGACATTCTCTTCACCCCTCCACTTT. This translates into CSASTGTFSSPLHF.

The chain carries TRBV27 and TRBJ1-3; D is ambiguous. V was clipped by 2 bases and J by 4 bases, with 18 bases between them. The CDR3 spans 17 residues. Per the germline V gene, CDR1 is MNHEY and CDR2 is SMNVEV (reference sequence). The CDR3 DNA reads TGTGCCAGCAGTTTACGGGCCGGACTCCGGGGAGGAAACACCATATATTTT. Its translation is CASSLRAGLRGGNTIYF.

This clone has at least ten counts. This chain connects TRBV30 to TRBJ2-3; possibly TRBD1 for D (6 bases). The CDR3 is 15 residues long. Between the trimmed V and J ends, which lost 1 base and 0 bases, there was a span of 11 bases. Germline V gives CDR1 GTSNPN, CDR2 SVGIG (reference sequence). The CDR3 bases are TGTGCCTGGAGTGCAGGGGATAGTAGCACAGATACGCAGTATTTT. Translating it yields CAWSAGDSSTDTQYF.

The V gene is TRBV9, the J gene TRBJ2-7, with 9 nucleotides matching TRBD2. The germline CDR1 and CDR2 sequences are SGDLS and YYNGEE. The CDR3 is 19 amino acids. V trimming: 7 bases; J trimming: 1 base; junction bases outside the gene matches: 21. The CDR3 region has the DNA TGTGCCAGCCTCCGGTCCACCGGGAATGAGCGGGAGGCTTCCTACGAGCAGTACTTC. This gives the protein CASLRSTGNEREASYEQYF.

The genes are TRBV11-3 and TRBJ1-1, with TRBD1 identical over 7 bases. The length of the CDR3 is 14 residues. The germline V gene has CDR1 SGHNT and CDR2 YENEEA. With V trimmed by 2 bases and J by 1 base, 1 base remained unmatched. The CDR3: CASSLRGPNTEAFF. The CDR3 DNA reads TGTGCCAGCAGCTTAAGGGGGCCGAACACTGAAGCTTTCTTT.

This chain links TRBV27 with TRBJ2-7; D call uncertain. The CDR3 runs to 13 residues. The ends were cut back, 3 bases at V and 3 bases at J, with 9 bases in the middle. Germline assignment: CDR1 MNHEY and CDR2 SMNVEV (reference sequence). CDR3 in amino acids: CASSFLSGYEQYF. Here the CDR3 DNA reads TGTGCCAGCAGTTTTCTTTCGGGCTACGAGCAGTACTTC.

This clone is a singleton in its sample. This rearrangement joins TRBV28 to TRBJ2-7; 8 nucleotides line up with TRBD1. Germline CDR1 and CDR2: MDHEN and SYDVKM. This CDR3 region has 14 residues. Germline trimming cut 4 bases from V and 7 bases from J; bases unmatched to any gene: 9. CDR3 in DNA: TGTGCCAGCAGTTCCGGGACAGGCCCGTGGGAGCAGTACTTC. Protein: CASSSGTGPWEQYF.

The chain carries TRBV19 and TRBJ1-2; possible D gene TRBD1, 5 bases. The CDR3 totals 13 residues. The V gene's germline CDR1 is LNHDA and CDR2 SQIVND (reference sequence). Trimming removed 10 bases at V and 0 bases at J, with 12 bases between. CDR3 DNA: TGTGCCACCCCGGGGGACCCTAACTATGGCTACACCTTC. This sequence encodes CATPGDPNYGYTF.

This clone was seen just once. CDR3 region: CASSFGGQGDTQYF. The CDR3 nucleotides read TGTGCCAGCAGCTTCGGGGGACAGGGTGATACGCAGTATTTT. The chain combines TRBV7-9 with TRBJ2-3; 9 positions agree with TRBD1. CDR1 is SEHNR and CDR2 is FQNEAQ in the germline V gene (reference sequence). The V segment lost 3 bases and the J segment 6 bases; nucleotides outside the gene matches: 4. CDR3 size: 14 residues.

The gene calls are TRBV13 and TRBJ2-7, with D unclear. CDR3 size: 14 residues. CDR1 PRHDT and CDR2 FYEKMQ come from the germline V gene (reference sequence). Trimming removed 0 bases at V and 2 bases at J, with 8 bases between. CDR3 residues: CASSLGLEAYEQYF. The DNA for the CDR3 is TGTGCCAGCAGCTTAGGTTTAGAAGCCTACGAGCAGTACTTC. The complete variable domain, with remaining parts taken from reference TRBV13 and TRBJ2-7, reads AAGVIQSPRHLIKEKRETATLKCYPIPRHDTVYWYQQGPGQDPQFLISFYEKMQSDKGSIPDRFSAQQFSDYHSELNMSSLELGDSALYFCASSLGLEAYEQYFGPGTRLTVT.

This rearrangement joins TRBV25-1 to TRBJ1-4; 7 bases agree with TRBD1. Germline V gives CDR1 MGHDK, CDR2 SYGVNS. V gave up 2 bases and J gave up 9 bases; unmatched junction bases: 15. The CDR3 has 17 residues. Here the CDR3 reads CASSESGGGGPGQKLFF. CDR3 sequence (DNA): TGTGCCAGCAGTGAAAGTGGAGGGGGCGGCCCGGGACAAAAACTGTTTTTT. Combining the CDR3 with reference TRBV25-1 and TRBJ1-4 gives the whole variable domain EADIYQTPRYLVIGTGKKITLECSQTMGHDKMYWYQQDPGMELHLIHYSYGVNSTEKGDLSSESTVSRIRTEHFPLTLESARPSHTSQYLCASSESGGGGPGQKLFFGSGTQLSVL.

The gene calls are TRBV27 and TRBJ2-2; 9 bases match TRBD1. CDR1 and CDR2 from the germline V gene are MNHEY and SMNVEV (reference sequence). The CDR3 has 16 residues. V lost 3 bases and J lost 6; bases outside the gene matches: 8. CDR3 DNA sequence: TGTGCCAGCAGTTTCCACAGGGGGCTCGGGCCCGGGGAGCTGTTTTTT. This translates into CASSFHRGLGPGELFF.

The V and J genes are TRBV18 and TRBJ2-1, with 8 bases that match TRBD2. CDR1 is KGHSH and CDR2 is LQKENI in the germline V gene. The CDR3 is 13 residues long. The ends lost 2 bases at V and 7 bases at J; junction bases unmatched: 1. CDR3 loop: CASSPLAGNEQFF. In DNA form, the CDR3 reads TGTGCCAGCTCACCATTAGCGGGGAATGAGCAGTTCTTC.

This clone was recorded only once. The genes are TRBV29-1 and TRBJ1-3, with D unresolved. Germline values: CDR1 SQVTM, CDR2 ANQGSEA. The CDR3 runs to 13 residues. V lost 4 bases, J lost 0 bases, and 7 bases lay in between. This chain's CDR3 is CSVGAVSGNTIYF. The DNA for the CDR3 is TGCAGCGTTGGAGCGGTCTCTGGAAACACCATATATTTT.

This chain joins TRBV5-1 and TRBJ2-3; possible D gene TRBD2, 6 bases. The CDR3 runs to 13 residues. Germline V CDR1 and CDR2: SGHRS, YFSETQ. V lost 4 bases and J lost 11, with 17 bases in between. The CDR3 region has the DNA TGCGCCAGCAGCCTAGCCCAGAGGCGGGGGCAGTATTTT. It is translated as CASSLAQRRGQYF.

The CDR3 reads CASRPGGRGETQYF. The CDR3 DNA follows: TGCGCCAGCAGACCGGGAGGGCGGGGAGAGACCCAGTACTTC. The chain couples TRBV5-1 to TRBJ2-5; TRBD2 matches at 8 bases. V lost 5 bases to trimming and J lost 4 bases; unmatched junction nucleotides: 7. The CDR3 spans 14 residues. CDR1 SGHRS and CDR2 YFSETQ come from the germline V gene.

This clone was seen many times. This sequence joins TRBV5-1 and TRBJ1-2; TRBD1 matches 7 bases. The CDR3 has 14 amino acids. The V gene end was trimmed by 1 base and the J gene end by 7 bases; junction bases not matched to a gene: 7. The germline V gene encodes CDR1 SGHRS and CDR2 YFSETQ. The CDR3 coding sequence is TGCGCCAGCAGCTTGCCAGAGGGGGCTCTTGGCTACACCTTC. Translated: CASSLPEGALGYTF. Drawing the rest from reference TRBV5-1 and TRBJ1-2, the complete variable domain is KAGVTQTPRYLIKTRGQQVTLSCSPISGHRSVSWYQQTPGQGLQFLFEYFSETQRNKGNFPGRFSGRQFSNSRSEMNVSTLELGDSALYLCASSLPEGALGYTFGSGTRLTVV.

The chain has TRBV7-8 and TRBJ1-1; 8 bases map to TRBD1. The J segment lost 4 bases and the V segment lost 5 bases, leaving 3 bases of the junction unmatched. The CDR3 sequence is 13 residues long. Germline-derived CDR1 and CDR2 are SGHVS and FQNEAQ. The CDR3 nucleotides read TGTGCCAGCAGCGTTCAGGGGGCCACTGAAGCTTTCTTT. It translates to CASSVQGATEAFF.

The gene calls are TRBV7-2 and TRBJ2-5, with a possible D match to TRBD2 (5 bases). The CDR3 is 15 amino acids. V lost 4 bases and J lost 8, with 20 bases in between. The germline gives CDR1 SGHTA, CDR2 FQGNSA. This chain's CDR3 is CASSSYPGPGNTQYF. For the CDR3, the DNA is TGTGCCAGCAGCTCCTACCCCGGACCGGGGAACACCCAGTACTTC.

The rearrangement joins TRBV5-1 to TRBJ1-1, with TRBD1 as a possible D gene (5 bases). Per germline, CDR1 SGHRS and CDR2 YFSETQ. V was trimmed by 6 bases and J by 1 base, leaving 16 bases between them. CDR3 length equals 15 residues. CDR3: CASTGERGWNTEAFF. The DNA for the CDR3 is TGCGCCAGCACCGGAGAGCGGGGGTGGAACACTGAAGCTTTCTTT.

This chain links TRBV2 with TRBJ1-2, with D hard to call. Germline CDR1 and CDR2: SNHLY and FYNNEI. V shed 6 bases and J shed 4 bases, with 15 bases lying between them. The CDR3 consists of 14 residues. Here the CDR3 reads CASRDRGSSYGYTF. The CDR3 bases are TGTGCCAGCAGGGACCGGGGAAGTTCCTATGGCTACACCTTC.

This clone was seen only a few times. This chain links TRBV15 with TRBJ1-2; D not certain. In germline, CDR1 is LNHNV, CDR2 YYDKDF (reference sequence). The CDR3 is 14 residues long. Trimming cost V 0 bases and J 2 bases, with 7 bases left between them. This chain's CDR3 is CATSREAGNYGYTF. CDR3 coding DNA: TGTGCCACCAGCAGAGAAGCAGGAAACTATGGCTACACCTTC.

The chain has TRBV7-9 and TRBJ2-7; TRBD2 matches at 9 bases. This CDR3 spans 17 amino acids. Germline CDR1 is SEHNR and CDR2 is FQNEAQ (reference sequence). The V and J ends lost 5 bases and 1 base, in that order; junction bases with no gene match: 12. CDR3 loop: CASSPPHGLAGSYEQYF. DNA for the CDR3: TGTGCCAGCAGCCCCCCTCACGGCCTAGCGGGATCCTACGAGCAGTACTTC.

The chain carries TRBV14 and TRBJ2-3; 12 nucleotides align to TRBD2. Trimming at V came to 3 bases and at J to 0 bases, leaving 4 bases not matched to a gene. The CDR3 length is 17 residues. The germline CDR1 and CDR2 sequences are SGHDN and FVKESK. CDR3 sequence reads: CASSHLTSGGSTDTQYF. The CDR3 DNA is TGTGCCAGCAGCCACTTGACTAGCGGGGGTAGCACAGATACGCAGTATTTT.

V is TRBV11-1 and J is TRBJ2-3; D remains unclear. The V gene's germline CDR1 is SGHAT and CDR2 FQDESV (reference sequence). Trimming removed 5 bases at V and 6 bases at J, with 9 bases between. The CDR3 covers 12 residues. CDR3 loop: CASSMVEDTQYF. The CDR3 DNA follows: TGTGCCAGCAGCATGGTAGAGGATACGCAGTATTTT.